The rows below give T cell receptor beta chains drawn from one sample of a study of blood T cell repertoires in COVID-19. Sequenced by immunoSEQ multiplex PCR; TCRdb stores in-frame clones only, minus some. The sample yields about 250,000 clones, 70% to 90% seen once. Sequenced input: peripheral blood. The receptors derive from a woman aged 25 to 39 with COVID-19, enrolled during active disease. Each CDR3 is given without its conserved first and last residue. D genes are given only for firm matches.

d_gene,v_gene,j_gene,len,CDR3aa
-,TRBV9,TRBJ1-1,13,ASSPQGLGNTEAF
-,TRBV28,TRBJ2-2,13,ASRTGVTNTGELF
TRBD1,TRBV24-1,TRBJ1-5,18,ATSDLRQGPSLNVQRPQH
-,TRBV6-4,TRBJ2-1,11,ASSVEGRNEQF
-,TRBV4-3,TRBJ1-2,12,ASSTTGANYGYT
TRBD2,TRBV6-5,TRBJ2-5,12,ASRTGGAPETQY
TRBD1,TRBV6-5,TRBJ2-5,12,ASSYGTGPRTQY
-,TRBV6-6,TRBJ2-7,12,ASSYSYRDYEQY
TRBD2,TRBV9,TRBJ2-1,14,ASSGGLARTPDEQF
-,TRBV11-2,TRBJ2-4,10,ASSPGHAIQY
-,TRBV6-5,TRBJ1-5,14,ASSYSNSPGNQPQH
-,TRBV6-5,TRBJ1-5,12,ASSPDSSNQPQH
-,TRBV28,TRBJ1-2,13,ASRKPGSKRDGYT
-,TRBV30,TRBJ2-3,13,AWSVGLRLTDTQY
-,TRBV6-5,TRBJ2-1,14,ASSYSADSAYNEQF
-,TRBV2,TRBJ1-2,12,ASSEPGREYGYT
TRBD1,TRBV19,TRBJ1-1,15,ASSIPPGTGQNTEAF
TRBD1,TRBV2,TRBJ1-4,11,ASQGQLNEKLF
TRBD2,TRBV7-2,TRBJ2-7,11,ASSFFRGDEQY
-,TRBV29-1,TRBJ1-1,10,SVSLMNTEAF
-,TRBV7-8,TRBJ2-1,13,ASSLPLAEGDEQF
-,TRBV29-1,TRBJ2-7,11,SAQGVGSYEQY
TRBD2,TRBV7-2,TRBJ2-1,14,ASSSYVAGKRNEQF
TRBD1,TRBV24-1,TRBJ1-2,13,ATSEPGTDNYGYT
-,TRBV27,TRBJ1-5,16,ASSSAPNRALSNQPQH
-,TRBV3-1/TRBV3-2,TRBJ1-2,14,ASSQGSSRLFYGYT
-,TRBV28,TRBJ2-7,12,ATAHRGLTYEQY
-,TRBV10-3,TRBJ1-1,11,AISGAANTEAF
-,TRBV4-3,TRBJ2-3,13,ASSQDEGSTDTQY
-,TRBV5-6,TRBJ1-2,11,ASSLWGPGGYT
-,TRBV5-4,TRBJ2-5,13,ASSPAGARGETQY
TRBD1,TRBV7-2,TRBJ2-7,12,ASSLYPRDSEQY
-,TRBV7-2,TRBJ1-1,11,ASRRSGETEAF